The 9 T cell receptor beta chains in this list originate from one sample, sequenced in a study of cytomegalovirus exposure and HLA in healthy donors. A multiplex PCR was run with 60 Vbeta primers and 13 Jbeta primers. Here immunoSEQ multiplex PCR was the method, and the copy in TCRdb shows in-frame clones only, minus some. The table has around 140,000 clones, 78% seen once. The specimen was PBMCs. These receptor sequences come from a female donor in good health and CMV-seronegative.

The J gene is TRBJ2-4, the V gene TRBV28; 14 nucleotides line up with TRBD2. Germline V gene sequence: CDR1 MDHEN, CDR2 SYDVKM. The CDR3 totals 18 residues. The trim removed 6 bases at V and 0 bases at J, leaving 7 bases unmatched. CDR3 nucleotide sequence: TGTGCCAGCAGCAGACTAGCGGGAGGGCCCTTAGCCAAAAACATTCAGTACTTC. Its protein product is CASSRLAGGPLAKNIQYF.

This clone occurred a few times. The chain combines TRBV28 with TRBJ1-2; TRBD1 might be the D (5 bases). There are 15 residues in the CDR3. The V end was cut by 3 bases, the J end by 5 bases, with 16 bases between. The germline V gene has CDR1 MDHEN and CDR2 SYDVKM. The chain's CDR3 is CASSLGGGVRYGYTF. The CDR3 region has the DNA TGTGCCAGCAGTTTGGGGGGGGGTGTGAGGTATGGCTACACCTTC.

V gene TRBV7-2 combines with J gene TRBJ2-7; TRBD2 agrees at 10 bases. Germline CDR1 SGHTA, CDR2 FQGNSA. The CDR3 covers 14 residues. J lost 6 bases, V lost 8 bases, and 10 bases had no gene match. CDR3 loop: CASAEQRGGGEQYF. As DNA, the CDR3 is TGTGCCAGCGCTGAGCAGCGGGGGGGCGGCGAGCAGTACTTC.

The chain joins TRBV6-1 to TRBJ1-5; D uncertain. Germline V CDR1 and CDR2: MNHNS, SASEGT. The CDR3 is 15 amino acids. The germline V and J ends were trimmed by 2 bases and 3 bases, with 11 bases remaining between them. The CDR3 bases are TGTGCCAGCAGTGAATCTGGCGGTTACAATCAGCCCCAGCATTTT. This translates into CASSESGGYNQPQHF.

The chain couples TRBV7-9 to TRBJ2-1; 9 nucleotides align to TRBD2. The V gene's germline CDR1 is SEHNR and CDR2 FQNEAQ (reference sequence). V lost 5 bases, J lost 2 bases, and 4 bases stayed unmatched. The CDR3 extends over 15 amino acids. In DNA, the CDR3 is TGTGCCAGCAGCCCCGGGACTAGCCCCTACAATGAGCAGTTCTTC. The encoded protein is CASSPGTSPYNEQFF.

This clone was seen more than once but under ten times. The CDR3: CASSFFTSGPYEQYF. The CDR3 region has the DNA TGTGCCAGCAGCTTTTTCACTAGCGGGCCCTACGAGCAGTACTTC. J is TRBJ2-7 and V is TRBV5-5, with 9 bases matching TRBD2. J lost 2 bases, V lost 2 bases, and 5 bases had no gene match. This CDR3 has 15 amino acids. Germline CDR1 SGHKS, CDR2 YYEKEE (reference sequence).

Note on this clone: The CDR3 ends on some other residue instead of the conserved phenylalanine or tryptophan, so this is likely a read error. The chain recombines TRBV9 with TRBJ2-7, with D perhaps matching TRBD2 (6 bases). Germline CDR1 reads SGDLS; CDR2 reads YYNGEE. The CDR3 has 16 residues. Trimming took off 4 bases at V and 2 bases at J, with 19 bases between the two ends. The DNA for the CDR3 is TGTGCCAGCAGCCCCCACGGCGGGACCGTTACCTACGAGCAGTACCTC. It specifies CASSPHGGTVTYEQYL.

The rearrangement uses TRBV9 and TRBJ1-5, with TRBD1 matching 7 bases. The germline CDR1 and CDR2 sequences are SGDLS and YYNGEE. Trimming removed 0 bases from V and 4 bases from J; junction bases left unmatched: 4. This CDR3 has 15 residues. This chain's CDR3 is CASSVARGLNQPQHF. Written as DNA, the CDR3 is TGTGCCAGCAGCGTAGCGAGGGGGCTAAATCAGCCCCAGCATTTT.

This clone was detected only a few times. The chain employs TRBV30 and TRBJ1-2; 11 bases match TRBD1. The germline CDR1 and CDR2 sequences are GTSNPN and SVGIG (reference sequence). The CDR3 consists of 15 residues. V trimming: 6 bases; J trimming: 7 bases; junction bases outside the gene matches: 13. CDR3 nucleotides: TGTGCCTGTTCCAGTCTTCCGGGACAGGGGGGTGGCTACACCTTC. Protein product: CACSSLPGQGGGYTF.